This TCR beta chain was identified in a study of STAT3 mutations in large granular lymphocyte leukemia. Overall study context: Among longitudinally sequenced T-LGLL patients, roughly half had canonical activating STAT3 mutations detected. Study results and caveats: Suggested: STAT3 mutation was not the ancestral event for these clonal expansions. At least one immunodominant TCR beta clonotype appeared in every T-cell large granular lymphocyte leukemia patient. All newly emerging clones after therapy were STAT3 wild type.

In the case of this clone: Its target is not known.

Some clones are missing from TCRdb's copy, which holds only in-frame ones; the method was immunoSEQ multiplex PCR. This table holds under 35,000 clones, approximately 83% found once. Trimming left V 2 bases short and J 6 bases short, with 15 bases between. Germline lookup yields CDR1 SGDLS and CDR2 YYNGEE. CDR3 length: 15 amino acids. The chain joins TRBV9 to TRBJ2-1; D not certain. This clonotype originated in a man in his sixties with T-cell large granular lymphocyte leukemia. Some clones in this sample may be carry-over from other donors' samples. The specimen was peripheral blood mononuclear cells. CDR3 in amino acids: CASSVAPEVPNEQFF. The CDR3 bases are TGTGCCAGCAGCGTGGCTCCAGAAGTGCCCAATGAGCAGTTCTTC. The full variable domain, with the rest looked up from reference TRBV9 and TRBJ2-1, is DSGVTQTPKHLITATGQRVTLRCSPRSGDLSVYWYQQSLDQGLQFLIQYYNGEERAKGNILERFSAQQFPDLHSELNLSSLELGDSALYFCASSVAPEVPNEQFFGPGTRLTVL.